This T cell receptor (beta chain) stems from a study of regulatory T cells in long-lasting Graves disease. Building of the TCR beta libraries involved iRepertoire HTBI primers and Arm-PCR of CDR3 regions. In the original analysis: Identification of gene segments yielded more than 60 TRBV and some 14 TRBJ across samples. One entry per CDR3 protein, called by TCRdb with MiXCR from the multiplex PCR reads. These V and J calls are TCRdb output, not the study's own analysis. Here the sample spans hundreds of thousands of distinct CDR3 sequences, approximately 20% being singletons. Sample time point: newly diagnosed GD, antithyroid drugs for less than 3 months. There was RNA extracted from PBMCs, and the TCR library was made from it. The authors diagnosed Graves' disease using American Thyroid Association guidelines. Recruitment took place at an endocrinology department in Xi'an, China. A blood draw put 8.5 to 10 milliliters of peripheral blood into EDTA tubes.

V dropped 8 bases and J dropped 0; count of bases not matched to a gene: 3. CDR1 is MGHRA and CDR2 is YSYEKL in the germline V gene. CDR3 length: 13 residues. Sample: peripheral blood mononuclear cells (PBMCs), taken at new diagnosis, from a patient treated with antithyroid drugs. The chain has TRBV4-1 and TRBJ2-5; TRBD2 agrees at 7 bases. This clonotype originated in a female donor with Graves disease. Written as DNA, the CDR3 is TGCGCCAGCGCTAGCGGATACCAAGAGACCCAGTACTTC. This gives the protein CASASGYQETQYF.